This T cell receptor beta chain was retrieved from a study of blood T cell repertoires in COVID-19 (dated by TCRdb to the early 2020s). Regarding the study in general: Samples from collaborators originated in the United States, Italy and Spain and spanned both the acute and convalescent phases of COVID-19. The material from the prospective study consisted of cDNA or gDNA derived from T cells, B-cell-depleted T cells, or PBMCs. The dataset comprised deeply sampled blood TCRbeta repertoires from subjects exposed to, actively infected with, or recovered from COVID-19. The repertoires were released in a freely available public database meant as a resource for research on the immune response to SARS-CoV-2. The samples were drawn from the first 160 participants of the ongoing ImmuneRACE study and from 950 to 1,500 subjects provided by 6 global collaborators. Nearly every sample came with metadata listing a de-identified subject ID, COVID-19 status, age in years and sex. Where available, HLA class I and class II types were obtained from metadata supplied by the sample provider rather than from assay-based typing. On the study overall, not on this receptor specifically: The amount of clinical and demographic metadata varied by source and participant and was provided uncurated.

There are 14 amino acids in the CDR3, from cysteine to phenylalanine inclusive. Only CDR3 DNA remains: 42 bases, in frame from the first base. V is shortened by 0 bases, J by 5 bases, and the region joining them spans 10 bases. CDR1 and CDR2, looked up from the germline V gene, are MGHDK and SYGVNS. This clone was counted at least ten times. Its antigen is unknown. No base quality values were provided; no much bigger clone lies one nucleotide off. TCRbeta CDR3 regions were amplified from genomic DNA using the immunoSEQ Assay, a bias-controlled multiplex PCR. The authors' pipeline ran thus. The number of nucleated cells in each sample was estimated by amplification of reference gene primers within the assay. To quantify the absolute abundance of each unique TCRbeta CDR3 rearrangement, sequence reads were collapsed and filtered. Productive Simpson clonality was computed per sample as the square root of Simpson's diversity index over productive rearrangements. TCRdb carries this immuneACCESS record with in-frame sequences only. Its versions omit some clonotypes, under half of them owing to an unresolved V gene in the studies checked, with the rest unexplained. The DNA was the basis for D and trimming; V, J and clone size are from that table. A total of about 310,000 clones appear in this sample, roughly 84% of them only once. The ten largest clonotypes hold 1% of the sample.

Whole blood was collected in K2EDTA tubes by collaborating institutions according to the institutions' own protocols. For TCRbeta analysis, collaborators shipped samples in one of three forms: frozen whole blood, isolated PBMCs, or DNA extracted from either of those sample types. The clonotype was recovered from a man in his fifties or sixties with active or convalescent COVID-19. The rearrangement joined TRBV25-1 to TRBJ1-2, with the D gene not clear enough to name. The sequencing sample was made of peripheral blood. The sequenced DNA: TGTGCCAGCAGTGAATACGACAATCGTTATGGCTACACCTTC. This is translated as CASSEYDNRYGYTF.